Following are 15 T cell receptor beta chains from one sample sequenced in a study of blood T cell repertoires in COVID-19 (dated by TCRdb to 2018 to 2020). Libraries came from the immunoSEQ multiplex PCR assay. TCRdb provides this immuneACCESS table in a form limited to in-frame rearrangements. Some clones are lacking; in checked studies, under half of them reflect an unresolved V gene, and why the rest are absent is not known. This sample has over 450,000 clones in its table, and about 88% of those were observed once. The ten largest clones capture around 0.9% of the sample. Sequencing was performed on peripheral blood. The receptors derive from a young man with COVID-19, enrolled during active disease.

The rearrangement uses TRBV3-1 (or the pseudogene TRBV3-2) and TRBJ1-6; D call uncertain. This CDR3 is built from 16 residues. Germline CDR1 and CDR2: LGHDT and YNNKEL (reference sequence). V was trimmed by 2 bases and J by 1 base, leaving 9 bases between them. CDR3 amino acids: CASSQSPGSYNSPLHF. The CDR3 DNA follows: TGTGCCAGCAGCCAATCGCCGGGGTCCTATAATTCACCCCTCCACTTT.

The rearrangement joins TRBV14 to TRBJ2-1; TRBD1 is a possible D gene (5 bases). V was cut by 0 bases and J by 9 bases, with 15 bases left in between. Germline CDR1 and CDR2: SGHDN and FVKESK. The CDR3 is made up of 15 amino acids. This CDR3 is CASSQDRLGQPEQFF. CDR3 in DNA: TGTGCCAGCAGCCAAGATCGGCTGGGGCAGCCTGAGCAGTTCTTC.

A word on this clone: The junction does not match germline at one end; this may be a read error. V and J are TRBV5-4 and TRBJ1-6; TRBD1 matches at 9 bases. The CDR3 runs to 14 residues. Germline assignment: CDR1 SGHNT and CDR2 YYREEE (reference sequence). CDR3 region: CASRPTGGSSPLYF. As DNA, the CDR3 is TGTGCCAGCAGACCCACAGGGGGCAGTTCACCCCTCTACTTT.

The rearrangement uses TRBV7-8 and TRBJ1-2; D may be TRBD1 (6 bases). Trimming took off 1 base at V and 8 bases at J, with 17 bases between the two ends. Germline V gene sequence: CDR1 SGHVS, CDR2 FQNEAQ. This CDR3 has 15 residues. The CDR3 region is CASSLDRTVGAGYTF. The CDR3 DNA follows: TGTGCCAGCAGCTTAGACCGGACAGTTGGCGCCGGCTACACCTTC.

The chain has TRBV4-2 and TRBJ2-7, with TRBD2 matching over 12 bases. The J segment lost 2 bases and the V segment lost 2 bases, leaving 1 base of the junction unmatched. CDR1 is LGHNA, CDR2 YNFKEQ, per germline. There are 15 residues in the CDR3. DNA for the CDR3: TGTGCCAGCAGCCAACTAGCGGGAGGGGCCTACGAGCAGTACTTC. Translated, it gives CASSQLAGGAYEQYF.

The chain links TRBV12-5 to TRBJ1-2, with D hard to call. Trimming took 3 bases from V and 4 from J, leaving 9 bases between them. This CDR3 comprises 13 residues. The germline CDR1 and CDR2 sequences are LGHNT and FRNRAP. The CDR3 nucleotides read TGTGCTAGTGGTTTCTCTTTGTCCTATGGCTACACCTTC. Translating it yields CASGFSLSYGYTF.

The chain is built from TRBV12-3 or TRBV12-4 and TRBJ2-5, with a tentative D call TRBD2 (6 bases). The CDR3 spans 12 residues. V gave up 6 bases and J gave up 2 bases, with 7 bases separating them. The CDR3 sequence: CASSREQETQYF. DNA for the CDR3: TGTGCCAGCAGCCGGGAGCAAGAGACCCAGTACTTC.

The chain has TRBV21-1 and TRBJ2-7; the listed D gene, TRBD2, was not tested against the DNA. TRBV21-1 is classified as a pseudogene. The CDR3 is made up of 20 amino acids. The CDR3 DNA reads TGTGCCAGCAGCAAAGGTCGAATAGCGGGATTTTTGTCTGCCTCCTACGAGCAGTACTTC. It encodes CASSKGRIAGFLSASYEQYF.

Written as DNA, the CDR3 is TGTGCCAGCAGCCAAGTCATCGGGACAGGGGCGGAGGAGCAGTACTTC. Its protein product is CASSQVIGTGAEEQYF. This rearrangement joins TRBV3-1 (or the pseudogene TRBV3-2) to TRBJ2-7; TRBD1 aligns across 10 bases. The CDR3 runs to 16 residues. Germline CDR1 LGHDT, CDR2 YNNKEL (reference sequence). J was trimmed by 7 bases and V by 1 base; bases with no gene match: 10.

The chain combines TRBV13 with TRBJ1-1; D gene uncertain. This CDR3 is 16 amino acids long. Trimming took off 6 bases at V and 2 bases at J, with 19 bases between the two ends. CDR1 PRHDT and CDR2 FYEKMQ come from the germline V gene (reference sequence). CDR3 nucleotide sequence: TGTGCCAGCAGTTCGCCTCTACCTCCCCTTAACACTGAAGCTTTCTTT. This codes for CASSSPLPPLNTEAFF.

The chain uses TRBV4-1 and TRBJ2-5, with TRBD1 as a possible D gene (6 bases). Trimming took 1 base from V and 5 from J, leaving 17 bases between them. Germline loops: CDR1 MGHRA, CDR2 YSYEKL. This CDR3 is built from 16 residues. The CDR3 region has the DNA TGCGCCAGCAGCCAAGTAGTCCAGACAGGACCCGAGACCCAGTACTTC. Its translation is CASSQVVQTGPETQYF.

V is TRBV27 and J is TRBJ1-4; no clear D gene. CDR3 length: 17 amino acids. V was trimmed by 5 bases and J by 8 bases, leaving 24 bases between them. The V gene's germline CDR1 is MNHEY and CDR2 SMNVEV (reference sequence). The CDR3 loop is CASSPGGLMAKEEKLFF. Here the CDR3 DNA reads TGTGCCAGCAGTCCAGGAGGGCTCATGGCGAAGGAGGAAAAACTGTTTTTT.

This clone was detected only once. The rearrangement joins TRBV5-4 to TRBJ2-1; 10 bases align to TRBD1. Germline CDR1 is SGHNT and CDR2 is YYREEE (reference sequence). V was pared by 4 bases and J by 3 bases, with 4 bases of the junction left unmatched. There are 15 residues in the CDR3. The CDR3 sequence is CASSDRGRIYNEQFF. As DNA, the CDR3 is TGTGCCAGCAGCGACAGGGGGCGCATCTACAATGAGCAGTTCTTC.

This chain connects TRBV19 to TRBJ2-7, with 10 bases aligning to TRBD1. CDR1 is LNHDA and CDR2 is SQIVND in the germline V gene (reference sequence). The CDR3 covers 14 residues. With 6 bases clipped from V and 4 bases from J, the junction kept 6 bases outside the gene matches. The CDR3 DNA is TGTGCCAGTAGCCCCCGGGACAGGGGATACGAGCAGTACTTC. This gives the protein CASSPRDRGYEQYF.

The chain is built from TRBV24-1 and TRBJ2-3; TRBD1 might be the D (5 bases). Germline V CDR1 and CDR2: KGHDR, SFDVKD. V lost 9 bases and J 2 bases, leaving 14 bases between the germline ends. The CDR3 spans 14 residues. Here the CDR3 DNA reads TGTGCCACCGGGGAAAGGGGATACACAGATACGCAGTATTTT. Translating it yields CATGERGYTDTQYF.